Below are 30 T cell receptor beta chains sequenced from a single sample in a study of cytomegalovirus exposure and HLA in healthy donors (dated by TCRdb to the late 2010s). The library was made by the immunoSEQ multiplex PCR assay. Here the immuneACCESS table is served through TCRdb, limited to in-frame sequences with V and J called. Missing clones are a known gap in these copies; in checked studies unresolved V genes cover under half, and the rest lacks a known reason. Counted in this sample were roughly 350,000 clones; around 86% of them appeared once. The ten largest clones represent over 0.8% of the sample. The sequencing sample was made of PBMCs. The receptors here all came from a woman between 18 and 29 years old in good health and CMV-seronegative.

In the case of this clone: This specimen includes other DNA sequences encoding the same CDR3. The chain recombines TRBV6-5 with TRBJ1-1, with D maybe TRBD1 (6 bases). The germline gives CDR1 MNHEY, CDR2 SVGAGI. The V and J ends lost 2 bases and 0 bases respectively, with 7 bases between them. The CDR3 has 14 residues. CDR3 coding DNA: TGTGCCAGCAGTTACGGGGGCCTGAACACTGAAGCTTTCTTT. Encoded protein: CASSYGGLNTEAFF.

The rearrangement links TRBV10-1 to TRBJ2-2, with a tentative D call TRBD1 (6 bases). CDR1 and CDR2 from the germline V gene are WNHNN and SYGVQD (reference sequence). This CDR3 has 14 amino acids. The V end lost 7 bases, the J end lost 1 base, and 10 bases lay between the germline ends. Here the CDR3 reads CASNPQGNTGELFF. The CDR3 nucleotides read TGCGCCAGCAATCCACAGGGGAACACCGGGGAGCTGTTTTTT.

CDR3 amino acids: CASSPSAQGYEQYF. In nucleotides, the CDR3 is TGTGCCAGTAGTCCGTCAGCCCAGGGATACGAGCAGTACTTC. This sequence joins TRBV19 and TRBJ2-7, with D possibly TRBD1 on 5 matching bases. With 5 bases removed from V and 4 bases from J, the gap between germline ends came to 15 bases. Germline lookup yields CDR1 LNHDA and CDR2 SQIVND (reference sequence). The CDR3 sequence is 14 residues long.

J is TRBJ2-1 and V is TRBV29-1, with 7 bases identical to TRBD2. This CDR3 comprises 14 residues. Germline V gives CDR1 SQVTM, CDR2 ANQGSEA. V shed 4 bases, J shed 0 bases, and the junction held 3 bases outside the gene matches. CDR3 DNA sequence: TGCAGCGTTGGGCGGGGGAGCTCCTACAATGAGCAGTTCTTC. It yields the protein CSVGRGSSYNEQFF.

The V call is TRBV4-3, the J call TRBJ2-3, with 9 bases aligning to TRBD2. In germline, CDR1 is LGHNA, CDR2 YSLEER. V shed 3 bases, J shed 1 base, and the junction held 2 bases outside the gene matches. The CDR3 covers 15 residues. The CDR3 region has the DNA TGCGCCAGCAGCCAGATAGCGGGAGGCACAGATACGCAGTATTTT. Translating it yields CASSQIAGGTDTQYF.

The CDR3 is CASGGGGLTDTQYF. CDR3 in DNA: TGTGCCAGCGGGGGAGGGGGTCTCACAGATACGCAGTATTTT. The chain couples TRBV13 to TRBJ2-3; D possibly corresponds to TRBD2 (7 bases). This CDR3 is 14 amino acids long. CDR1 and CDR2 (germline): PRHDT, FYEKMQ (reference sequence). Trimming removed 8 bases at V and 2 bases at J, with 14 bases between.

The chain recombines TRBV28 with TRBJ1-2; a possible D gene is TRBD1 (5 bases). The CDR3 runs to 14 residues. Trimming took off 0 bases at V and 6 bases at J, with 11 bases between the two ends. CDR1 is MDHEN, CDR2 SYDVKM, per germline. DNA for the CDR3: TGTGCCAGCAGTTTATGGGGACTCGGCGATGGCTACACCTTC. It specifies CASSLWGLGDGYTF.

V is TRBV19 and J is TRBJ1-5, with 8 bases aligning to TRBD1. The ends lost 5 bases at V and 0 bases at J; junction bases unmatched: 15. The CDR3 has 19 amino acids. Germline-derived CDR1 and CDR2 are LNHDA and SQIVND (reference sequence). As DNA, the CDR3 is TGTGCCAGTAGTCCTCGTGGTGGGACAGGCAAGGGTAGCAATCAGCCCCAGCATTTT. It codes for CASSPRGGTGKGSNQPQHF.

The chain combines TRBV7-9 with TRBJ2-1; 8 bases fit TRBD2. Trimming cost V 5 bases and J 7 bases; bases outside gene matches: 7. CDR1 is SEHNR, CDR2 FQNEAQ, per germline (reference sequence). The CDR3 runs 14 residues. The CDR3 DNA is TGTGCCAGCAGCAGTCTTAGCGGGGCAAATGAGCAGTTCTTC. It codes for CASSSLSGANEQFF.

This clone was observed a single time. The chain is built from TRBV6-6 and TRBJ1-1, with D tentatively TRBD1 (5 bases). The CDR3 runs to 15 residues. CDR1 MNHNY and CDR2 SVGAGI come from the germline V gene (reference sequence). The V gene lost 6 bases and the J gene lost 5 bases, with 19 bases spanning the gap. CDR3 coding DNA: TGTGCCAGCAGCCCCCGGGACTTGGGAGGGACTGAAGCTTTCTTT. This translates into CASSPRDLGGTEAFF.

V usage is TRBV10-3 and J usage is TRBJ2-1; 12 nucleotides agree with TRBD2. The CDR3 runs 18 residues. J lost 8 bases, V lost 0 bases, and 11 bases had no gene match. CDR1 and CDR2 from the germline V gene are ENHRY and SYGVKD. The CDR3 nucleotides are TGTGCCATCAGTGAGTCAGTCGGGGCTAGCGGGAGGGCCGATGAGCAGTTCTTC. It translates to CAISESVGASGRADEQFF.

The chain combines TRBV5-6 with TRBJ1-2; D is perhaps TRBD1 (6 bases). V was clipped by 3 bases and J by 4 bases, with 13 bases between them. The V gene's germline CDR1 is SGHDT and CDR2 YYEEEE. The CDR3 runs to 14 residues. The chain's CDR3 is CASSWGDRLYGYTF. The CDR3 DNA reads as TGTGCCAGCAGCTGGGGCGACAGGCTCTATGGCTACACCTTC.

The chain is built from TRBV7-6 and TRBJ1-2; 7 nucleotides match TRBD1. The length of the CDR3 is 14 residues. V was pared by 5 bases and J by 2 bases, with 5 bases of the junction left unmatched. The germline V gene has CDR1 SGHVS and CDR2 FNYEAQ. The CDR3 sequence is CASSRAQGNYGYTF. The CDR3 coding sequence is TGTGCCAGCAGCCGGGCACAGGGGAACTATGGCTACACCTTC.

The chain joins TRBV25-1 to TRBJ2-1; D unresolved. V lost 2 bases and J 5 bases, leaving 10 bases between the germline ends. CDR3 size: 14 residues. Germline CDR1 reads MGHDK; CDR2 reads SYGVNS. CDR3 coding DNA: TGTGCCAGCAGTGAAGGCTCCACAAACAATGAGCAGTTCTTC. This codes for CASSEGSTNNEQFF.

The chain recombines TRBV7-2 with TRBJ2-5; maybe TRBD1 (5 bases). Germline lookup yields CDR1 SGHTA and CDR2 FQGNSA. This CDR3 spans 16 amino acids. Trimming took 4 bases from V and 0 from J, leaving 15 bases between them. CDR3 region: CASSSQGSANQETQYF. As DNA, the CDR3 is TGTGCCAGCAGCTCCCAGGGAAGCGCCAACCAAGAGACCCAGTACTTC.

The rearrangement joins TRBV5-6 to TRBJ2-7, with a possible D match to TRBD2 (5 bases). This CDR3 is built from 16 residues. Per germline, CDR1 SGHDT and CDR2 YYEEEE. The V gene lost 4 bases and the J gene lost 1 base, with 18 bases spanning the gap. CDR3 residues: CASSRRVSSRSYEQYF. The CDR3 DNA is TGTGCCAGCAGCCGGCGGGTATCTAGCCGATCCTACGAGCAGTACTTC.

The rearrangement joins TRBV29-1 to TRBJ1-1; D might be TRBD1 (5 bases). This CDR3 has 15 amino acids. Germline V gene sequence: CDR1 SQVTM, CDR2 ANQGSEA. The V end lost 5 bases, the J end lost 6 bases, and 22 bases lay between the germline ends. CDR3 in amino acids: CSVSSNYGGVPEAFF. DNA for the CDR3: TGCAGCGTTTCGTCTAATTACGGGGGTGTCCCTGAAGCTTTCTTT.

This CDR3 reads CASTSCGTEYNEQFF. CDR3 DNA: TGTGCAAGCACCTCTTGCGGGACTGAATACAATGAGCAGTTCTTC. The V call is TRBV12-2, the J call TRBJ2-1; the table's D gene call, TRBD2, was not cross checked with the DNA. TRBV12-2 counts as a pseudogene. The CDR3 runs to 15 residues.

This chain joins TRBV4-3 and TRBJ1-2, with D possibly matching TRBD1 (5 bases). This CDR3 is 15 amino acids long. V was clipped by 0 bases and J by 4 bases, with 12 bases between them. Germline lookup yields CDR1 LGHNA and CDR2 YSLEER. CDR3 loop: CASSQDKGGAYGYTF. CDR3 nucleotides: TGCGCCAGCAGCCAAGATAAGGGAGGGGCCTATGGCTACACCTTC.

This chain links TRBV2 with TRBJ2-2; 9 bases are shared with TRBD1. V dropped 6 bases and J dropped 5; count of bases not matched to a gene: 10. The length of the CDR3 is 16 residues. Germline V gene sequence: CDR1 SNHLY, CDR2 FYNNEI. CDR3 in DNA: TGTGCCAGCAGCGCGACAGGGGGGGATCGGACCGGGGAGCTGTTTTTT. It yields the protein CASSATGGDRTGELFF.

This chain connects TRBV27 to TRBJ2-7; D might be TRBD1 (6 bases). The V and J ends lost 0 bases and 0 bases respectively, with 15 bases between them. The germline CDR1 and CDR2 sequences are MNHEY and SMNVEV (reference sequence). This CDR3 has 17 amino acids. The CDR3 loop is CASSLSSGAPSSYEQYF. DNA of the CDR3: TGTGCCAGCAGTTTATCGTCAGGGGCCCCAAGCTCCTACGAGCAGTACTTC.

The chain joins TRBV6-5 to TRBJ1-1; TRBD1 is a possible D gene (5 bases). Trimming removed 2 bases from V and 0 bases from J, with 10 bases in between. CDR3 length equals 15 residues. Germline V gene lookup returns CDR1 MNHEY and CDR2 SVGAGI. As DNA, the CDR3 is TGTGCCAGCAGTTACAGGGCAGGGTTGAACACTGAAGCTTTCTTT. It is translated as CASSYRAGLNTEAFF.

The chain links TRBV18 to TRBJ2-7, with a possible D match to TRBD2 (5 bases). CDR3 length: 14 amino acids. V gave up 3 bases and J gave up 0 bases, with 9 bases separating them. Germline CDR1 and CDR2: KGHSH and LQKENI. CDR3: CASSPPGISYEQYF. Written as DNA, the CDR3 is TGTGCCAGCTCACCCCCCGGGATCTCCTACGAGCAGTACTTC.

The chain uses TRBV7-7 and TRBJ2-1; tentative D call: TRBD2 (6 bases). The CDR3 has 15 residues. With 1 base removed from V and 9 bases from J, the gap between germline ends came to 16 bases. CDR1 is SSHAT, CDR2 FNYEAQ, per germline (reference sequence). CDR3: CASSLDGIRESEQFF. The CDR3 bases are TGTGCCAGCAGCTTAGACGGTATTCGGGAGTCTGAGCAGTTCTTC.

The rearrangement joins TRBV29-1 to TRBJ2-1; 7 nucleotides align to TRBD1. This CDR3 spans 13 amino acids. With 5 bases clipped from V and 6 bases from J, the junction kept 7 bases outside the gene matches. CDR1 and CDR2 from the germline V gene are SQVTM and ANQGSEA. The DNA of the CDR3 is TGCAGCGTTTGGGACAGAAAAATCAATGAGCAGTTCTTC. Its protein product is CSVWDRKINEQFF.

The chain has TRBV10-3 and TRBJ2-3; possibly TRBD1 for D (6 bases). CDR1 and CDR2 (germline): ENHRY, SYGVKD. Trimming stripped 2 bases from V and 2 bases from J, with 17 bases between. The CDR3 runs 17 residues. DNA of the CDR3: TGTGCCATCAGTGAGAAAAAGGCAGGGGTCAACACAGATACGCAGTATTTT. Encoded protein: CAISEKKAGVNTDTQYF.

The CDR3 protein is CASSRRLSETQYF. The CDR3 DNA reads as TGTGCCAGCAGCCGCCGGTTGAGTGAGACCCAGTACTTC. V usage is TRBV7-2 and J usage is TRBJ2-5, with D unresolved. Germline V CDR1 and CDR2: SGHTA, FQGNSA. This CDR3 is built from 13 residues. Trimming removed 5 bases from V and 5 bases from J, with 12 bases in between.

The gene calls are TRBV7-3 and TRBJ2-1; 8 nucleotides agree with TRBD2. Trimming took 5 bases from V and 9 from J; bases not matched to a gene: 12. The CDR3 is made up of 15 amino acids. The germline V gene has CDR1 SGHTA and CDR2 FQGTGA. The CDR3 nucleotides are TGTGCCAGCAGCCCTACTAGCGGTCTAGGAGGTGAGCAGTTCTTC. As protein: CASSPTSGLGGEQFF.

The V call is TRBV7-9, the J call TRBJ2-3; 15 nucleotides agree with TRBD2. This CDR3 region has 18 residues. J lost 6 bases, V lost 7 bases, and 14 bases had no gene match. Germline CDR1 is SEHNR and CDR2 is FQNEAQ (reference sequence). The CDR3 nucleotides read TGTGCCAGCACACCCCCGGGACTAGCGGGAGGACCAGCGGATACGCAGTATTTT. Amino acid sequence: CASTPPGLAGGPADTQYF.

Only one count was recorded for this clone. The CDR3 coding sequence is TGCGCCAGCAGCCAAGGGACAGACTATGGCTACACCTTC. The encoded protein is CASSQGTDYGYTF. The J gene is TRBJ1-2, the V gene TRBV4-3; the D gene is possibly TRBD1 (6 bases). Germline CDR1 LGHNA, CDR2 YSLEER. Trimming took off 1 base at V and 3 bases at J, with 6 bases between the two ends. The CDR3 has 13 residues.